This T cell receptor (beta chain) was recovered during a study of OX40 agonist ivuxolimab in advanced cancers. The wider study: The study enrolled dose-escalation patients with hepatocellular carcinoma, melanoma, renal cell or head and neck cancer.

This clone was recorded once. This table comes from immunoSEQ multiplex PCR, and its TCRdb copy is limited to in-frame clones, with some not included. The table lists roughly 80,000 clones, 70% to 90% of them singletons. The input for sequencing was CD4+ or CD8+ T cells sorted from blood, taken in a trial of the OX40 agonist ivuxolimab. The clonotype was recovered from an adult with an advanced solid tumor such as melanoma, head and neck, liver or kidney cancer.

The CDR3 here is CASRGRGNNEQFF. The CDR3 nucleotides are TGTGCCAGTAGAGGGCGGGGCAACAATGAGCAGTTCTTC. The genes are TRBV19 and TRBJ2-1, with D possibly being TRBD2 (6 bases). The CDR3 totals 13 residues. Trimming cost V 6 bases and J 5 bases, with 11 bases left between them. CDR1 is LNHDA, CDR2 SQIVND, per germline (reference sequence). Full variable domain (rest looked up from reference TRBV19 and TRBJ2-1): DGGITQSPKYLFRKEGQNVTLSCEQNLNHDAMYWYRQDPGQGLRLIYYSQIVNDFQKGDIAEGYSVSREKKESFPLTVTSAQKNPTAFYLCASRGRGNNEQFFGPGTRLTVL.